This record covers a single TCR beta chain. The V gene's germline CDR1 is SGHNT and CDR2 YENEEA. CDR3 length: 16 amino acids. J gave up 0 bases and V 3 bases, and 4 bases lay outside the gene matches. Sequenced by immunoSEQ multiplex PCR; TCRdb stores in-frame clones only, minus some. The sample records roughly 200,000 clones, 89% being singletons. The sample originates from a study of blood T cell repertoires in COVID-19. Study-level information: Some COVID-19 samples were acute and others convalescent; all came from the United States, Italy and Spain. Sources were T cells, B-cell-depleted T cells, or PBMCs; the material itself was cDNA or gDNA.

Those who participated ranged in age from roughly 18 to 95 years and resided in about 24 US areas. Categorization into cohorts depended on clinical history that participants reported. The receptor's source is a woman in her 30s with acute COVID-19. Sequenced: PBMCs or T cells enriched from blood (not recorded which). V usage is TRBV11-3 and J usage is TRBJ2-2, with 7 bases that match TRBD1. DNA of the CDR3: TGTGCCAGCAGCTTGGACAGGTTCCCGAACACCGGGGAGCTGTTTTTT. It yields the protein CASSLDRFPNTGELFF.